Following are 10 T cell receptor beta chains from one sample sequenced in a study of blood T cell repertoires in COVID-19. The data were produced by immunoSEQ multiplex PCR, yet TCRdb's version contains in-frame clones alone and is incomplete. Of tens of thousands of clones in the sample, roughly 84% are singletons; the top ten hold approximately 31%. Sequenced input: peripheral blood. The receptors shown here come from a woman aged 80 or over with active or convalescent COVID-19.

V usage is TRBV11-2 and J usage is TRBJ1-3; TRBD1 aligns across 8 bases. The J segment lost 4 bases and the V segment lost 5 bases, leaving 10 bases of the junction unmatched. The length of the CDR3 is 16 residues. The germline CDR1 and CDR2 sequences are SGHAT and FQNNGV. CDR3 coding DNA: TGTGCCAGCAGCGTCAACCCAGGGGGCGAGGGAAACACCATATATTTT. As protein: CASSVNPGGEGNTIYF.

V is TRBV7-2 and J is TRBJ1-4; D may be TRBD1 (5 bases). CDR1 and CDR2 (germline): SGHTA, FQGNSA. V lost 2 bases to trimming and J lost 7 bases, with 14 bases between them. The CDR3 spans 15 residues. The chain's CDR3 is CASSLLGQRGEKLFF. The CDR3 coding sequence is TGTGCCAGCAGCTTATTGGGTCAAAGGGGTGAAAAACTGTTTTTT.

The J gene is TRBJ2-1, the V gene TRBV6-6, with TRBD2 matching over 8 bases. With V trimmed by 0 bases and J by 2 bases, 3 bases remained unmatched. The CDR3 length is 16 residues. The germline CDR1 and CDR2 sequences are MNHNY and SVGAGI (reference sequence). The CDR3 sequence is CASSYSSGGTYNEQFF. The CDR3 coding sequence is TGTGCCAGCAGTTACTCAAGCGGGGGTACCTACAATGAGCAGTTCTTC.

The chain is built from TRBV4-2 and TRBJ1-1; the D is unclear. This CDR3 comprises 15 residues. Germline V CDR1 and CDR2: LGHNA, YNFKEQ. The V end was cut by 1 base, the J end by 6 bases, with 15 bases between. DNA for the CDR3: TGTGCCAGCAGCCAAGCGGCAGGTCAGGAGGCTGAAGCTTTCTTT. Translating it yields CASSQAAGQEAEAFF.

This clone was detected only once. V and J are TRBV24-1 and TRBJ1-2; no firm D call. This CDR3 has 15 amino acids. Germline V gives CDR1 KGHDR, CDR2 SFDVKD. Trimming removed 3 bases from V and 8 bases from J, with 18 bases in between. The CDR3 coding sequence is TGTGCCACCAGTGATCACCGAAATCTGAGGGAGGGCTACACCTTC. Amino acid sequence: CATSDHRNLREGYTF.

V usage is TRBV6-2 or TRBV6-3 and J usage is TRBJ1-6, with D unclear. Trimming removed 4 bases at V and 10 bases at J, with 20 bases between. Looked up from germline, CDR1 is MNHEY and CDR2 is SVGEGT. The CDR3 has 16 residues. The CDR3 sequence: CASSSPEGGRRSPLHF. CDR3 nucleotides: TGTGCCAGCAGTTCTCCCGAAGGAGGGCGTCGGTCACCCCTCCACTTT.

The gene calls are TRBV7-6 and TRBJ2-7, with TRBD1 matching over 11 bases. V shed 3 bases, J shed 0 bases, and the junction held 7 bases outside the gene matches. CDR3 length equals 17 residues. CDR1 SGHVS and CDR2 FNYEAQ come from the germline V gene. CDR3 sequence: CASSLFTGTGGSYEQYF. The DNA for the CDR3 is TGTGCCAGCAGCTTGTTCACCGGGACAGGGGGCTCCTACGAGCAGTACTTC.

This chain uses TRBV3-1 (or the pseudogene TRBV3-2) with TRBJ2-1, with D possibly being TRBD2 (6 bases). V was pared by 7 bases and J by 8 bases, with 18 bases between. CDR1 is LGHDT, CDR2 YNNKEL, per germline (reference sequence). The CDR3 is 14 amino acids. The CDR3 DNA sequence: TGTGCCAGCAATAAGGACTACCGCGGGGATGAGCAGTTCTTC. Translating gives CASNKDYRGDEQFF.

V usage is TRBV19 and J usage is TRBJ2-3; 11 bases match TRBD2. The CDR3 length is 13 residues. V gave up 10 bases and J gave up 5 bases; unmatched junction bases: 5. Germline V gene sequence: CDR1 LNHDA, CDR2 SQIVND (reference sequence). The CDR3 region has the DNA TGTGCCACCTCGGGACTAGCGGTAGATACGCAGTATTTT. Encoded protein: CATSGLAVDTQYF.

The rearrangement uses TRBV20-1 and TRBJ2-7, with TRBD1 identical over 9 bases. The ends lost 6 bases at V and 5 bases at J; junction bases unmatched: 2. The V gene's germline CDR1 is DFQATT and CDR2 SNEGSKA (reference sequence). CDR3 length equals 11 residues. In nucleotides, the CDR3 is TGCAGTGCCGACAGGGGGGACGAGCAGTACTTC. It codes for CSADRGDEQYF.